The 8 T cell receptor beta chains below all came from one sample that was sequenced in a study of T-cell memory formation after mild COVID-19. Via MiXCR, TCRdb re-called the 5' RACE reads, giving one row per CDR3 protein. The sample lists roughly 410,000 distinct CDR3 sequences, 20% to 25% occurring once. Sequenced sample: PBMCs or a T cell subset sorted from them (not recorded which). The receptors come from an adult woman who had mild COVID-19 (a few samples of this study predate the infection). Cell type and time point are not known.

This chain joins TRBV5-8 and TRBJ2-5; TRBD1 matches 7 bases. Germline CDR1 is SGHTS and CDR2 is YDEGEE. The V gene end was trimmed by 1 base and the J gene end by 6 bases; junction bases not matched to a gene: 9. There are 15 residues in the CDR3. For the CDR3, the DNA is TGTGCCAGCAGCTTGTCCGACAGGGATTTGAAGACCCAGTACTTC. Translation gives CASSLSDRDLKTQYF.

J is TRBJ2-3 and V is TRBV7-9; D is tentatively TRBD1 or TRBD2 (5 bases each). V shed 3 bases and J shed 2 bases, with 9 bases lying between them. Per germline, CDR1 SEHNR and CDR2 FQNEAQ (reference sequence). The length of the CDR3 is 14 residues. CDR3 region: CASSFEGNTDTQYF. The DNA for the CDR3 is TGTGCCAGCAGCTTTGAGGGGAACACAGATACGCAGTATTTT.

The table lists this clonotype with a few counts. The CDR3 bases are TGTGCCAGCAGCACCGGGGAGGTCACCGGGGAGCTGTTTTTT. Protein: CASSTGEVTGELFF. The chain joins TRBV7-2 to TRBJ2-2, with D possibly being TRBD2 (6 bases). CDR1 is SGHTA, CDR2 FQGNSA, per germline. V was shortened by 5 bases and J by 4 bases, with 11 bases between the two germline ends. The CDR3 has 14 residues.

The chain joins TRBV7-9 to TRBJ2-5, with D possibly being TRBD1 or TRBD2 (5 bases each). Germline V lookup: CDR1 SEHNR, CDR2 FQNEAQ (reference sequence). The CDR3 sequence is 15 residues long. V lost 5 bases and J 0 bases, leaving 13 bases between the germline ends. In DNA form, the CDR3 reads TGTGCCAGCAGCCCGGGACGAAGGGACCAAGAGACCCAGTACTTC. Translation: CASSPGRRDQETQYF. The complete variable domain, with remaining parts taken from reference TRBV7-9 and TRBJ2-5, reads DTGVSQNPRHKITKRGQNVTFRCDPISEHNRLYWYRQTLGQGPEFLTYFQNEAQLEKSRLLSDRFSAERPKGSFSTLEIQRTEQGDSAMYLCASSPGRRDQETQYFGPGTRLLVL.

The chain has TRBV12-3 or TRBV12-4 and TRBJ1-5, with D perhaps TRBD1 (6 bases). Trimming removed 4 bases at V and 4 bases at J, with 14 bases between. This CDR3 has 15 residues. The CDR3 DNA reads as TGTGCCAGCAGTTCCCAGGGGTTTCGGAATCAGCCCCAGCATTTT. Translating it yields CASSSQGFRNQPQHF.

This clonotype was observed at least ten times. V gene TRBV20-1 combines with J gene TRBJ2-3, with a tentative D call TRBD2 (8 bases). The CDR3 has 14 amino acids. Per the germline V gene, CDR1 is DFQATT and CDR2 is SNEGSKA (reference sequence). Trimming stripped 5 bases from V and 5 bases from J, with 17 bases between. CDR3 in DNA: TGCAGTGCTTTAGCGGGACAGCCCCTAGATACGCAGTATTTT. The encoded protein is CSALAGQPLDTQYF.

This chain uses TRBV5-1 with TRBJ1-1; 8 nucleotides match TRBD1. The trim removed 4 bases at V and 1 base at J, leaving 3 bases unmatched. This CDR3 has 14 amino acids. Germline loops: CDR1 SGHRS, CDR2 YFSETQ. The DNA for the CDR3 is TGCGCCAGCAGCGGGACAGGCGCGAACACTGAAGCTTTCTTT. Translation gives CASSGTGANTEAFF.

The chain uses TRBV24-1 and TRBJ2-1; TRBD1 matches at 8 bases. The trim removed 6 bases at V and 6 bases at J, leaving 6 bases unmatched. CDR1 is KGHDR and CDR2 is SFDVKD in the germline V gene. The CDR3 is made up of 14 amino acids. The CDR3 spells CATSLTGAFNEQFF. The CDR3 nucleotides are TGTGCCACCAGTTTGACAGGGGCCTTCAATGAGCAGTTCTTC.